The rows below give T cell receptor beta chains drawn from one sample of a study of OX40 agonist ivuxolimab in advanced cancers. Data came from immunoSEQ multiplex PCR; TCRdb stores just in-frame clones and leaves some out. Altogether 60,000 to 75,000 clones are present, roughly 83% being singletons, with the ten largest covering roughly 8%. The starting material was CD4+ or CD8+ T cells sorted from blood, obtained in a trial of the OX40 agonist ivuxolimab. Receptors originate from an adult with an advanced solid tumor such as melanoma, head and neck, liver or kidney cancer. Both conserved end residues are part of each CDR3. D genes are given only for firm matches. Clone sizes are given selectively: once, few, many, or a class where the clone is expanded.

cdr3_nt: TGTGCCAGCAGTCCGACGTACACCGGGGAGCTGTTTTTT
cdr3_aa: CASSPTYTGELFF
j_call: TRBJ2-2
clone_size: -
v_call: TRBV27
d_call: -

cdr3_nt: TGTGCCAGCGCCGCGGGGTGGGCAGATACGCAGTATTTT
cdr3_aa: CASAAGWADTQYF
j_call: TRBJ2-3
clone_size: once
v_call: TRBV28
d_call: -

cdr3_nt: TGCGCCAGCAGCTATGGACTAGCGGGAGCGTCCTACAATGAGCAGTTCTTC
cdr3_aa: CASSYGLAGASYNEQFF
j_call: TRBJ2-1
clone_size: -
v_call: TRBV4-3
d_call: TRBD2

cdr3_nt: TGTGCCAGCAGCAGGGTGGAGAACACTGAAGCTTTCTTT
cdr3_aa: CASSRVENTEAFF
j_call: TRBJ1-1
clone_size: -
v_call: TRBV6-5
d_call: -

cdr3_nt: TGTGCCAGCAGCGCAGATGACAGGGGGAGTGAGCAGTTCTTC
cdr3_aa: CASSADDRGSEQFF
j_call: TRBJ2-1
clone_size: -
v_call: TRBV9
d_call: TRBD1

cdr3_nt: TGCGCCAGCAGCTTGGTTCTAGCGGGGGGAGAGACCCAGTACTTC
cdr3_aa: CASSLVLAGGETQYF
j_call: TRBJ2-5
clone_size: once
v_call: TRBV5-1
d_call: TRBD2

cdr3_nt: TGTGCCAGCAGCCCGAAGACAGGAATGCCTGAAGCTTTCTTT
cdr3_aa: CASSPKTGMPEAFF
j_call: TRBJ1-1
clone_size: -
v_call: TRBV9
d_call: -

cdr3_nt: TGTGCCAGCAGGCGATTTACAGGGGTCGACAATTCACCCCTCCACTTT
cdr3_aa: CASRRFTGVDNSPLHF
j_call: TRBJ1-6
clone_size: -
v_call: TRBV28
d_call: TRBD1

cdr3_nt: TGCGCCAGCAGCTTGGCGACAGAGAAGTCTCCTAGCACAGATACGCAGTATTTT
cdr3_aa: CASSLATEKSPSTDTQYF
j_call: TRBJ2-3
clone_size: -
v_call: TRBV5-1
d_call: -

cdr3_nt: TGCGCCAGCAGTAATCCACAGGGGGCAGGTGAAGCTTTCTTT
cdr3_aa: CASSNPQGAGEAFF
j_call: TRBJ1-1
clone_size: -
v_call: TRBV5-1
d_call: TRBD1

cdr3_nt: TGTGCCAGCAGTGGGATGGGGCGAGGGAACACCGGGGAGCTGTTTTTT
cdr3_aa: CASSGMGRGNTGELFF
j_call: TRBJ2-2
clone_size: -
v_call: TRBV13
d_call: -

cdr3_nt: TGTGCCAGCAGCCAAGTGGCGGGAGGGGTCTACGAGCAGTACTTC
cdr3_aa: CASSQVAGGVYEQYF
j_call: TRBJ2-7
clone_size: -
v_call: TRBV7-3
d_call: TRBD2

cdr3_nt: TGCGCCAGCAGCCCCGGGACAGGGGGCGCATCAGATACGCAGTATTTT
cdr3_aa: CASSPGTGGASDTQYF
j_call: TRBJ2-3
clone_size: -
v_call: TRBV5-1
d_call: TRBD1

cdr3_nt: TGTGCCAGCAGCCCGGGGACCGCAACGGGGAGGCCCCAGCATTTT
cdr3_aa: CASSPGTATGRPQHF
j_call: TRBJ1-5
clone_size: -
v_call: TRBV6-5
d_call: -

cdr3_nt: TGTGCCAGCAGTCACAGGGCCCGGGGGACCCAGTACTTC
cdr3_aa: CASSHRARGTQYF
j_call: TRBJ2-5
clone_size: -
v_call: TRBV28
d_call: -

cdr3_nt: TGCGCCAGCGCATCCCGGGGGACTACCACAGATACGCAGTATTTT
cdr3_aa: CASASRGTTTDTQYF
j_call: TRBJ2-3
clone_size: few
v_call: TRBV4-3
d_call: TRBD2

cdr3_nt: TGTGCCAGCAGTGTAACGCCAGGGACTTACGAGCAGTACTTC
cdr3_aa: CASSVTPGTYEQYF
j_call: TRBJ2-7
clone_size: -
v_call: TRBV7-9
d_call: -

cdr3_nt: TGTGCCAGCAGTAGCGGGAAGACGGCCCCCGGGGAGCTGTTTTTT
cdr3_aa: CASSSGKTAPGELFF
j_call: TRBJ2-2
clone_size: -
v_call: TRBV2
d_call: TRBD2

cdr3_nt: TGTGCCAGCAGCTTACACGGGGCCTATGGCTACACCTTC
cdr3_aa: CASSLHGAYGYTF
j_call: TRBJ1-2
clone_size: -
v_call: TRBV7-9
d_call: -